This TCR beta chain was retrieved from a study of shared clonotypes between healthy human individuals (dated by TCRdb to 2019 to 2021). In terms of the full investigation: Three men and a couple of women, aged 18 to 49 years, made up the cohort. For each donor, CD4 naive and CD4 memory were each given three plates, CD8 naive was given two plates, and CD8 memory was given one plate. The study deeply sequenced blood TCR repertoires of five healthy adults to estimate repertoire size and the extent of clonotype sharing between individuals. To increase sequencing depth and limit assay-specific biases, different laboratories used diverse techniques to prepare libraries and sequence TCR repertoires. Per donor, leukapheresis produced somewhere between about 0.9 and 9 billion PBMCs. What the research found in general, with its limitations: Across a few donors, approximately 5% of naive CD4, more than 3% of naive CD8, 2% to 2.5% of memory CD4, and 0.3% to 0.45% of memory CD8 clonotypes were shared. Even with the large sequencing depth, rarefaction of the sorted-subset datasets indicated that sequencing was incomplete. Sampling was limited to blood, and TCR repertoires in tissue likely differ from TCR repertoires in blood. Estimated clonotype richness was generally larger for naive than for memory subsets. The genetic and exposure-history diversity represented was limited by the small number of donors. Clonotypes shared by all four sorted-subset donors showed higher generation probabilities than non-shared clonotypes. Pairwise subsampling led to the expectation that sequencing depth would affect the degree of clonotype sharing among donors.

The germline V gene (reference sequence) gives CDR1 as SGHAT and CDR2 as FQDESV. The CDR3 goes from the cysteine to the phenylalanine over 14 residues. Only the CDR3 DNA stays, 42 bases, in frame from base 1. V and J are trimmed by 5 bases and 4 bases, and the gene matches miss 3 bases of the junction. Using the deep immunoSEQ assay, TCR CDR3 regions were amplified from genomic DNA by multiplex PCR. Genomic DNA extracted from each cell subset was distributed evenly over all wells of several immunoSEQ 96-well plates, and each plate served as one replicate. For sorted subsets, approximately 190 ng of genomic DNA, equivalent to 25,000 to 30,000 T cell genomes, went into each replicate PCR. Purified libraries were measured with a Qubit 3.0 fluorometer, size-checked on a Bioanalyzer 2100, and measured again with the KAPA Library Quantification kit. Every immunoSEQ 96-well plate was sequenced on a dedicated single-read 150-cycle Illumina NextSeq 550 flow cell. The published analysis was carried out like this. Because only junctional sequences without quality scores were contained in the immunoSEQ output, filtering matching that applied to full-length reads could not be performed. To assign V/J genes and CDR3, sequences were annotated using PyIR, a Python wrapper for IgBLAST v1.9, with IMGT germline references. Reads were removed for weak V/J assignments (E-value above 1e-6), missing CDR3, stop codons, out-of-frame junctions, or ambiguous translated residues. A V3J clonotype was defined by an identical inferred V gene, J gene, and CDR3 amino acid sequence. Percentage overlap between repertoires was calculated by dividing the number of shared unique clonotypes by the size of the smaller repertoire. RTK rarefaction, the Chao1 estimator, and Recon v2.1 estimates of unobserved clonotypes were used to assess repertoire richness. Generation probabilities for all TCRbeta clonotypes obtained by the gDNA method from several donors were computed using OLGA. TCRdb re-hosts the immuneACCESS table, in-frame sequences only. Its copies lack some clones; in the studies checked, an unresolved V gene accounts for under half of them, and the cause for the rest is not known. V and J calls and clone size follow that table, whereas D and trimming were derived from the DNA. The sample table holds hundreds of thousands of clones, of which around 74% were seen once. In total, the top ten clones hold about 1.8% of the sample.

A remark on this clone: Its binding antigen is unknown. No much larger clone exists at a distance of one base, and base qualities are not known.

Healthy HIV-negative adults with no recently reported acute infections or vaccinations were included as donors. Every donor was a Caucasian adult residing in Nashville, Tennessee, USA. CD4+ T cells were enriched through magnetic negative selection, after which naive cells were positively selected on CD45RA and the remaining negative fraction served as the memory subset. Blood was collected by leukapheresis, and PBMCs were isolated by Ficoll-Histopaque density gradient centrifugation and then cryopreserved in liquid nitrogen vapor phase. Purity and quantity of every magnetically sorted T cell population were checked by analytical flow cytometry. Genomic DNA was isolated from every sorted fraction and measured by UV absorbance on a Nanodrop 2000c.

The clonotype comes from a woman aged 25 to 45 in good health. This sequence uses TRBV11-1 and TRBJ2-1; 9 central nucleotides agree with TRBD1. Material: memory CD4+ T cells sorted from blood. The intended sense of this specimen's cell subset or site label: CD45RA-negative fraction. Read as DNA, the sequence is TGTGCCAGCAGCGGAGACAGGGGGTACAATGAGCAGTTCTTC. Its protein is CASSGDRGYNEQFF.